This T cell receptor beta chain was sequenced for a study of sequential checkpoint blockade in melanoma (dated by TCRdb to the late 2010s). For context, the study as a whole: Using 1:1 randomization, the trial assigned patients either to first-line nivolumab followed by ipilimumab (arm A) or to ipilimumab followed by nivolumab (arm B). Maintenance nivolumab was given following each of the two trial sequences.

The immunoSEQ Assay was used to immunosequence TCRbeta CDR3 regions from genomic DNA. Before high-throughput sequencing, the genomic DNA was amplified using bias-controlled multiplex PCR. Regarding the original processing steps: To quantify the absolute abundance of each unique TCRbeta CDR3 region, the sequences were collapsed and filtered. Clonality, defined as 1 minus Pielou's evenness, was calculated using only productive rearrangements. Clones with significantly greater frequencies in on-treatment versus baseline samples were identified using a previously published method. TCRdb provides this immuneACCESS table in a form limited to in-frame rearrangements. Some clones are lacking; in checked studies, under half of them reflect an unresolved V gene, and why the rest are absent is not known. V and J calls and clone size are given by that table; D and trimming were obtained from the DNA. This sample is represented by fewer than 10,000 clones; 90% of them were singletons. The leading ten clones occupy roughly 14% of the sample.

The treatment or condition label here, explained by the study, means: randomized to nivolumab then ipilimumab (arm A) or the reverse (arm B). No trial patient had received prior DNA-damaging chemotherapy. On a FACS Aria II flow cytometer, live CD3+CD8+ cells that were negative for CD19 and CD56 were sorted from thawed PBMCs. CheckMate 064, a randomized, open-label phase II trial of sequential checkpoint blockade, was the source of the samples, all of which came from patients with melanoma. Peripheral blood mononuclear cells were obtained through leukapheresis, purified using Ficoll-Paque, and frozen in human serum containing around 10% DMSO. Purity of sorted blood CD3+CD8+ cells was verified at >98% immediately after sorting, followed by DNA extraction. General findings and caveats noted by the study authors: Validation of the response-prediction model combining TCR metrics and mutation burden is needed in larger, independent patient cohorts.

A distance of 8 bases separates the germline ends of V and J, which lose 3 bases and 0 bases respectively. The CDR3 numbers 14 residues from cysteine through phenylalanine. Just the 42-base CDR3 DNA is kept, in frame starting at base 1. Per the germline V gene, ENHRY is the CDR1 and SYGVKD is the CDR2. A remark on this clone: Its antigen is not yet known. No much larger clone is present one base from it, and per-base qualities are unavailable.

The chain couples TRBV10-3 to TRBJ1-2, with an unclear D gene assignment. The starting material was CD8+ T cells sorted from blood (inferred from file names), obtained from a patient given nivolumab and ipilimumab in sequence. This receptor was identified in a human donor with melanoma. The nucleotides are TGTGCCATCAGTGAAACAGCTTCTAACTATGGCTACACCTTC. This yields the protein CAISETASNYGYTF.